The 18 T cell receptor beta chains in this list originate from one sample, sequenced in a study of T-cell reconstitution after alpha-beta-depleted transplantation in children. Preparation of the TCRbeta library involved a method that used unique molecular identifiers. A single record per CDR3 protein comes from TCRdb applying MiXCR to the PCR reads. The table records 700,000 to 850,000 distinct CDR3 sequences, under 20% of them present only once. The sample was PBMCs, mostly from graft donor cells, taken 360 days after TCRalphabeta/CD19-depleted stem cell transplant. Receptor source: a male patient aged 10-17 years who had a stem cell transplant for acute lymphoblastic leukemia, so the T cells may come from the graft donor.

This clonotype showed up many times. The gene calls are TRBV6-5 and TRBJ1-2; 7 bases fit TRBD1. The germline gives CDR1 MNHEY, CDR2 SVGAGI. The J segment lost 5 bases and the V segment lost 6 bases, leaving 12 bases of the junction unmatched. The CDR3 is 15 residues long. The CDR3 nucleotides are TGTGCCAGCAGATCCCTCGAGGGGGCGCGGTATGGCTACACCTTC. It codes for CASRSLEGARYGYTF.

This clonotype appeared a few times. The chain combines TRBV7-9 with TRBJ2-3, with TRBD2 matching 12 bases. The CDR3 length is 17 residues. J lost 4 bases, V lost 4 bases, and 9 bases had no gene match. CDR1 and CDR2 (germline): SEHNR, FQNEAQ (reference sequence). CDR3 amino acids: CASSSRTSGILSDTQYF. The CDR3 nucleotides are TGTGCCAGCAGCTCCCGGACTAGCGGGATCCTATCAGATACGCAGTATTTT.

V is TRBV9 and J is TRBJ2-1; D may be TRBD2 (6 bases). The V gene's germline CDR1 is SGDLS and CDR2 YYNGEE. This CDR3 has 13 residues. Trimming pared 3 bases from V and 4 bases from J, leaving 8 bases between. The CDR3 reads CASSGTTYNEQFF. Here the CDR3 DNA reads TGTGCCAGCAGCGGGACTACTTACAATGAGCAGTTCTTC.

V gene TRBV28 combines with J gene TRBJ2-3; tentative D call: TRBD1 (5 bases). V gave up 3 bases and J gave up 1 base, with 14 bases separating them. Germline V gene lookup returns CDR1 MDHEN and CDR2 SYDVKM. The CDR3 is made up of 16 amino acids. In DNA form, the CDR3 reads TGTGCCAGCAGTTTCCTCCGCGACAGCCGCACAGATACGCAGTATTTT. This codes for CASSFLRDSRTDTQYF.

This clonotype occurred a few times. The chain uses TRBV18 and TRBJ2-1, with TRBD2 identical over 10 bases. The germline gives CDR1 KGHSH, CDR2 LQKENI. The CDR3 has 18 amino acids. The V gene end was trimmed by 1 base and the J gene end by 4 bases; junction bases not matched to a gene: 10. The CDR3, as DNA: TGTGCCAGCTCACCACGGGAATCAGTAGCGGGAGGATACAATGAGCAGTTCTTC. It translates to CASSPRESVAGGYNEQFF.

This chain uses TRBV2 with TRBJ2-7; D gene uncertain. The CDR3 is made up of 12 amino acids. The V end lost 7 bases, the J end lost 0 bases, and 7 bases lay between the germline ends. Per germline, CDR1 SNHLY and CDR2 FYNNEI. The CDR3 loop reads CASKESSYEQYF. The DNA for the CDR3 is TGTGCCAGCAAAGAGAGCTCCTACGAGCAGTACTTC.

This clonotype was picked up a small number of times. V is TRBV19 and J is TRBJ2-3, with a weak D call TRBD2 (6 bases). This CDR3 is 14 amino acids long. Germline V gene sequence: CDR1 LNHDA, CDR2 SQIVND (reference sequence). Trimming took off 3 bases at V and 2 bases at J, with 9 bases between the two ends. The CDR3 protein is CASSITGLTDTQYF. The CDR3 region has the DNA TGTGCCAGTAGTATTACGGGACTCACAGATACGCAGTATTTT.

This clonotype occurred a few times. The chain links TRBV12-3 or TRBV12-4 to TRBJ2-1, with D perhaps being TRBD1 or TRBD2 (6 bases each). The CDR3 has 12 residues. The V end lost 3 bases, the J end lost 9 bases, and 9 bases lay between the germline ends. CDR3 sequence (DNA): TGTGCCAGCAGTTTTGGGGGGCGTGAGCAGTTCTTC. Protein: CASSFGGREQFF.

This clonotype was observed a few times. Relative to the germline gene, one junction end is altered; a read error may explain this. The gene calls are TRBV12-3 or TRBV12-4 and TRBJ2-4; 10 nucleotides align to TRBD2. The CDR3 spans 20 residues. The CDR3 DNA is TGTGCCAGCGGGCTGAGGCGACTAGCGGGCCTACTTACAGCCAAAAACGTTCAGTACTTC. Translating it yields CASGLRRLAGLLTAKNVQYF.

The table lists this clonotype with a few counts. V usage is TRBV4-1 and J usage is TRBJ1-2; D possibly corresponds to TRBD1 (5 bases). CDR1 is MGHRA, CDR2 YSYEKL, per germline. Trimming took 1 base from V and 8 from J, leaving 23 bases between them. There are 17 residues in the CDR3. CDR3 in DNA: TGCGCCAGCAGCCAAGGTTCCTTCAGGGACCTTAGGAGAGGCTACACCTTC. It specifies CASSQGSFRDLRRGYTF.

The chain combines TRBV7-6 with TRBJ2-2, with 11 bases fitting TRBD1. The CDR3 has 16 residues. Per the germline V gene, CDR1 is SGHVS and CDR2 is FNYEAQ. V was pared by 6 bases and J by 7 bases, with 10 bases of the junction left unmatched. The CDR3: CASRSTGTGGIGELFF. The CDR3 DNA reads as TGTGCCAGCAGGTCTACCGGGACAGGGGGTATCGGGGAGCTGTTTTTT.

This clonotype was observed at least ten times. This sequence joins TRBV18 and TRBJ2-3, with 7 bases fitting TRBD1. V was pared by 4 bases and J by 2 bases, with 12 bases of the junction left unmatched. The CDR3 runs to 17 residues. Germline values: CDR1 KGHSH, CDR2 LQKENI. CDR3 DNA sequence: TGTGCCAGCTCACTCACCGGCCGGACAGGCGCCACAGATACGCAGTATTTT. It yields the protein CASSLTGRTGATDTQYF.

This clonotype was detected many times. CDR3 nucleotide sequence: TGTGCCAGCAGTCCCGGCCGCCAGGGCAATGAGCAGTTCTTC. Its translation is CASSPGRQGNEQFF. The chain employs TRBV2 and TRBJ2-1; possibly TRBD1 for D (5 bases). Per germline, CDR1 SNHLY and CDR2 FYNNEI. The CDR3 spans 14 residues. The ends were cut back, 5 bases at V and 6 bases at J, with 14 bases in the middle.

The genes are TRBV29-1 and TRBJ1-1; 10 positions match TRBD1. The CDR3 covers 12 residues. CDR1 and CDR2 (germline): SQVTM, ANQGSEA. Trimming at V came to 8 bases and at J to 4 bases, leaving 4 bases not matched to a gene. Written as DNA, the CDR3 is TGCAGCTCTAGGACAGGGGGCACTGAAGCTTTCTTT. As protein: CSSRTGGTEAFF. Drawing the rest from reference TRBV29-1 and TRBJ1-1, the complete variable domain is SAVISQKPSRDICQRGTSLTIQCQVDSQVTMMFWYRQQPGQSLTLIATANQGSEATYESGFVIDKFPISRPNLTFSTLTVSNMSPEDSSIYLCSSRTGGTEAFFGQGTRLTVV.

This clonotype was counted a few times. This chain links TRBV7-9 with TRBJ1-2; D perhaps matches TRBD1 (5 bases). The germline V and J ends were trimmed by 3 bases and 6 bases, with 8 bases remaining between them. CDR3 length equals 12 residues. The V gene's germline CDR1 is SEHNR and CDR2 FQNEAQ (reference sequence). Here the CDR3 reads CASSFPRDGYTF. DNA of the CDR3: TGTGCCAGCAGCTTTCCCAGGGATGGCTACACCTTC.

This clonotype was picked up many times. The chain joins TRBV20-1 to TRBJ1-1; D uncertain. Looked up from germline, CDR1 is DFQATT and CDR2 is SNEGSKA (reference sequence). The CDR3 length is 14 residues. V lost 2 bases and J 4 bases, leaving 14 bases between the germline ends. CDR3 residues: CSARPWIMGTEAFF. Written as DNA, the CDR3 is TGCAGTGCTAGACCTTGGATTATGGGCACTGAAGCTTTCTTT.

This clonotype has at least ten counts. The chain is built from TRBV27 and TRBJ2-1, with TRBD2 as a possible D gene (7 bases). Trimming stripped 2 bases from V and 0 bases from J, with 11 bases between. The germline V gene encodes CDR1 MNHEY and CDR2 SMNVEV (reference sequence). The CDR3 is 16 amino acids. The CDR3 region has the DNA TGTGCCAGCAGTTTAGAGGCGGGGGCCTCCTACAATGAGCAGTTCTTC. Translating gives CASSLEAGASYNEQFF.

This clonotype turned up a few times. The chain uses TRBV5-1 and TRBJ2-5; D ambiguous. V was trimmed by 4 bases and J by 1 base, leaving 11 bases between them. The length of the CDR3 is 14 residues. The germline CDR1 and CDR2 sequences are SGHRS and YFSETQ. The CDR3 region is CASSTRTVQETQYF. The DNA of the CDR3 is TGCGCCAGCAGCACTCGTACGGTCCAAGAGACCCAGTACTTC.